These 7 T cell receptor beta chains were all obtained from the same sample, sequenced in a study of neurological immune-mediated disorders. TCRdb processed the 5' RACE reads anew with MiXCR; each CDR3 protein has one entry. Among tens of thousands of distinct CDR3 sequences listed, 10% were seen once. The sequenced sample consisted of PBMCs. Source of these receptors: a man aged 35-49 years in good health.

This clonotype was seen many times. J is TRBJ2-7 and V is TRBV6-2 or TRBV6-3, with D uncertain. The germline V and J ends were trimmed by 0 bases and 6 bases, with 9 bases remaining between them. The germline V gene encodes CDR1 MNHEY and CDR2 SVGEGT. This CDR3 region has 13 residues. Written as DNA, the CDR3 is TGTGCCAGCAGTTACTCTGGGATCATCGAGCAGTACTTC. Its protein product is CASSYSGIIEQYF.

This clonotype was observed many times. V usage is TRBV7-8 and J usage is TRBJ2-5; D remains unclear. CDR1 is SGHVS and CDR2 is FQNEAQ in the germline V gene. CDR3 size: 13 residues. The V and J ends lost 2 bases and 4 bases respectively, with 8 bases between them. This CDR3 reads CASSLKVVETQYF. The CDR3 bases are TGTGCCAGCAGCTTAAAAGTCGTAGAGACCCAGTACTTC. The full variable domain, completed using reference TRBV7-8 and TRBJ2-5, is GAGVSQSPRYKVAKRGQDVALRCDPISGHVSLFWYQQALGQGPEFLTYFQNEAQLDKSGLPSDRFFAERPEGSVSTLKIQRTQQEDSAVYLCASSLKVVETQYFGPGTRLLVL.

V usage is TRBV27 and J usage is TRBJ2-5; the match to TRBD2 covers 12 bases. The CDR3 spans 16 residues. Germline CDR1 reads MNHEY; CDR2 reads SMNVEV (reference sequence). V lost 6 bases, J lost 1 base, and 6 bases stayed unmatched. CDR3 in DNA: TGTGCCAGCAGCCAAACTAGCGGGGGGTTCCAAGAGACCCAGTACTTC. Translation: CASSQTSGGFQETQYF.

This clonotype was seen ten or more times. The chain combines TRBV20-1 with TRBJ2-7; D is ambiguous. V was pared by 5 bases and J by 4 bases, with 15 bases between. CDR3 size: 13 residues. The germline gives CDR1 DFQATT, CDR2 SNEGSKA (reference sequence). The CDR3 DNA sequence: TGCAGTGCTGTCGGGCGCGGAGTATACGAGCAGTACTTC. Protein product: CSAVGRGVYEQYF.

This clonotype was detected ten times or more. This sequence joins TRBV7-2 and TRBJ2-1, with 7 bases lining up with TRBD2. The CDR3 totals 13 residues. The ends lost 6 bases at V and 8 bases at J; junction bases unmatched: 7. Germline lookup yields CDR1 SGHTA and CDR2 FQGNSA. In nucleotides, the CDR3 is TGTGCCAGCAGTGCTAGGGGAGGGCATGAGCAGTTCTTC. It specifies CASSARGGHEQFF.

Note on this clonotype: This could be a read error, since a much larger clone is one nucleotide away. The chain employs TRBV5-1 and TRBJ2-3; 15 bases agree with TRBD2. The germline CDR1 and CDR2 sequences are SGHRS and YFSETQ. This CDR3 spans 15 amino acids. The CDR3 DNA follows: TGCCCCAGCAGCCCGGGACTAGCGGGGGGAGATACGCAGTATTTT. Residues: CPSSPGLAGGDTQYF.

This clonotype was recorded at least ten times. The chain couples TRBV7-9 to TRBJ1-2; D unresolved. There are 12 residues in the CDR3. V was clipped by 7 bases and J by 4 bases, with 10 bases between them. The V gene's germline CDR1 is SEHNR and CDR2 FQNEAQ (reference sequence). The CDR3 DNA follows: TGTGCCAGCACCACTTTGAGCTATGGCTACACCTTC. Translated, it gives CASTTLSYGYTF.